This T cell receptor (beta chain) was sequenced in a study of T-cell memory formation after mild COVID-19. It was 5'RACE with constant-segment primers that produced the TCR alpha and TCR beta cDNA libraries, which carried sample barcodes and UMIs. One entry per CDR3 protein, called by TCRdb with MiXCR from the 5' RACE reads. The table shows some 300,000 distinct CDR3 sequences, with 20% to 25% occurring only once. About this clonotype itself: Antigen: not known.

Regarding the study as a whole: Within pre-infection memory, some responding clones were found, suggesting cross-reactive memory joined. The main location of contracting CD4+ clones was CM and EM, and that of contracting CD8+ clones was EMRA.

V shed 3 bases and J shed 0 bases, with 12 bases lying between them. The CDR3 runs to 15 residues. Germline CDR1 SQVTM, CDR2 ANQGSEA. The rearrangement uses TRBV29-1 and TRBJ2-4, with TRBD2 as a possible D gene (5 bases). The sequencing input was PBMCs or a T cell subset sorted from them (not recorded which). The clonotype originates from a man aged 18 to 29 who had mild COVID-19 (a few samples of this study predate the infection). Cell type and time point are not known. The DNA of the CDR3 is TGCAGCGTTGAGTCGGGATCCACAGCCAAAAACATTCAGTACTTC. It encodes CSVESGSTAKNIQYF.